Listed below are T cell receptor beta chains from one sample, sequenced in a study of T-cell memory formation after mild COVID-19. TCRdb re-called the 5' RACE reads through MiXCR, storing one row per CDR3 protein. The table has roughly 120,000 distinct CDR3 sequences, roughly 20% seen once; the top ten hold around 41%. The material sequenced was PBMCs or a T cell subset sorted from them (not recorded which). These TCRs come from a man younger than 35 who had mild COVID-19 (a few samples of this study predate the infection). Cell type and time point are not known. Each CDR3 is given with its conserved first and last residue. A D gene is named only where the DNA matches it firmly. Clone size, where shown, is once, few, many, or a class for clones that have expanded.

clone_size d_call j_call v_call cdr3_aa cdr3_nt
NA NA TRBJ1-2 TRBV27 CASSLRGLDGYTF TGTGCCAGCAGTTTACGGGGGTTGGATGGCTACACCTTC
NA TRBD2 TRBJ2-3 TRBV25-1 CASSETSALGDTQYF TGTGCCAGCAGTGAGACTAGCGCCTTGGGAGATACGCAGTATTTT
NA TRBD1 TRBJ1-4 TRBV12-3/TRBV12-4 CASSLSDRGAAELFF TGTGCCAGCAGTTTATCGGACAGGGGGGCCGCGGAACTGTTTTTT
few NA TRBJ2-1 TRBV12-3/TRBV12-4 CASSPQNSPLQFF TGTGCCAGCAGCCCGCAGAACTCTCCGTTACAGTTCTTC
NA TRBD2 TRBJ2-1 TRBV7-3 CASSLKSRLAGGNEQFF TGTGCCAGCAGCTTAAAGTCAAGGCTAGCGGGAGGCAATGAGCAGTTCTTC
few NA TRBJ1-4 TRBV29-1 CSVGVGEEKLFF TGCAGCGTTGGGGTTGGTGAGGAAAAACTGTTTTTT
few NA TRBJ1-2 TRBV16 CASSTLLTSDSYYGYTF TGTGCCAGCAGTACCCTCCTCACCTCAGACTCCTACTATGGCTACACCTTC
NA NA TRBJ2-1 TRBV4-1 CASSQDLRTHEQFF TGCGCCAGCAGCCAAGATCTCCGGACCCATGAGCAGTTCTTC
few TRBD2 TRBJ2-2 TRBV28 CASSCRGGDCTGELFF TGTGCCAGCAGTTGCCGGGGAGGGGACTGCACCGGGGAGCTGTTTTTT
NA NA TRBJ1-2 TRBV12-3/TRBV12-4 CASSLTRGSGYTF TGTGCCAGCAGTTTAACCCGAGGGAGTGGCTACACCTTC
NA NA TRBJ1-4 TRBV7-2 CASSSRQEGEKLFF TGTGCCAGCAGCTCTAGACAGGAGGGGGAAAAACTGTTTTTT
few NA TRBJ2-6 TRBV6-6 CATEGQLSSGANVLTF TGTGCCACAGAAGGACAACTGAGCTCTGGGGCCAACGTCCTGACTTTC
NA NA TRBJ1-1 TRBV6-5 CASSYRGWNTEAFF TGTGCCAGCAGTTATAGGGGATGGAACACTGAAGCTTTCTTT
NA TRBD1 TRBJ2-7 TRBV6-6 CASSYVRDRGGEQYF TGTGCCAGCAGTTACGTCAGGGACAGGGGTGGCGAGCAGTACTTC
NA NA TRBJ2-3 TRBV7-3 CASSDGRGPDTQYF TGTGCCAGCAGCGACGGAAGGGGCCCAGATACGCAGTATTTT
few NA TRBJ2-3 TRBV5-1 CASSPGPADTQYF TGCGCCAGCAGCCCCGGACCCGCAGATACGCAGTATTTT
NA NA TRBJ1-6 TRBV6-5 CASRDRDNLFSPLHF TGTGCCAGCAGGGACCGGGACAATTTATTTTCACCCCTCCACTTT
few NA TRBJ2-1 TRBV4-1 CASSTRDGAYNEQFF TGCGCCAGCAGCACCCGGGACGGAGCCTACAATGAGCAGTTCTTC
few TRBD1 TRBJ2-7 TRBV2 CASSEGRGLSYEQYF TGTGCCAGCAGTGAGGGCAGGGGGCTTTCCTACGAGCAGTACTTC
few NA TRBJ2-3 TRBV5-1 CASSLVGVGGTDTQYF TGCGCCAGCAGCTTGGTGGGGGTAGGAGGCACAGATACGCAGTATTTT
NA NA TRBJ2-6 TRBV4-1 CASSQVLGIGANVLTF TGCGCCAGCAGCCAAGTATTAGGGATCGGGGCCAACGTCCTGACTTTC
NA NA TRBJ2-1 TRBV29-1 CSGRGQGNEQFF TGCAGCGGGAGGGGGCAGGGGAATGAGCAGTTCTTC
few NA TRBJ2-2 TRBV4-1 CASSQQGAAGELFF TGCGCCAGCAGCCAGCAAGGGGCGGCTGGGGAGCTGTTTTTT
NA TRBD2 TRBJ2-3 TRBV5-1 CASSPGRGADTQYF TGCGCCAGCAGTCCCGGGAGGGGGGCAGATACGCAGTATTTT
NA NA TRBJ1-2 TRBV6-5 CASSRGIRYGYTF TGTGCCAGCAGTCGGGGCATCCGCTATGGCTACACCTTC
NA TRBD2 TRBJ2-1 TRBV24-1 CATSGEGLAGDYNEQFF TGTGCCACCAGTGGCGAGGGGCTAGCGGGGGATTACAATGAGCAGTTCTTC
NA TRBD2 TRBJ2-2 TRBV12-3/TRBV12-4 CASSGTSGGVSGELFF TGTGCCAGCAGTGGGACTAGCGGGGGGGTCTCCGGGGAGCTGTTTTTT
few TRBD2 TRBJ2-3 TRBV11-2 CASSLGGGGFTDTQYF TGTGCCAGCAGCTTAGGAGGCGGGGGGTTCACAGATACGCAGTATTTT
few TRBD1 TRBJ1-2 TRBV2 CASGLGGDREFYGYTF TGTGCCAGCGGTTTAGGTGGGGACAGGGAATTCTATGGCTACACCTTC
NA NA TRBJ1-1 TRBV25-1 CASSDPGQREAFF TGTGCCAGCAGTGATCCGGGACAAAGAGAAGCTTTCTTT
NA NA TRBJ1-2 TRBV7-6 CASSRMGSGYTF TGTGCCAGCAGCCGCATGGGCAGCGGCTACACCTTC
few NA TRBJ2-3 TRBV20-1 CSAGARGTDTDTQYF TGCAGTGCTGGCGCTCGGGGGACCGATACAGATACGCAGTATTTT
few NA TRBJ2-3 TRBV20-1 CSAPPGISSTDTQYF TGCAGTGCGCCACCCGGGATCTCTAGCACAGATACGCAGTATTTT
NA NA TRBJ1-4 TRBV7-6 CASSLTGPRGNEKLFF TGTGCCAGCAGCCTCACAGGGCCGCGGGGGAATGAAAAACTGTTTTTT
NA TRBD1 TRBJ1-1 TRBV20-1 CSAPDRLGTEAFF TGCAGTGCCCCGGACAGGCTGGGCACTGAAGCTTTCTTT
many TRBD2 TRBJ2-5 TRBV4-2 CASSQDSGGAETQYF TGTGCCAGCAGCCAAGATAGCGGGGGGGCCGAGACCCAGTACTTC
NA NA TRBJ2-1 TRBV4-3 CASSQDLGGSYNEQFF TGCGCCAGCAGCCAAGATCTGGGGGGCTCCTACAATGAGCAGTTCTTC